Shown below are 30 T cell receptor beta chains from a single sample sequenced in a study of blood T cell repertoires in COVID-19. Sequencing used immunoSEQ multiplex PCR; TCRdb keeps in-frame clones, though not all of them. The sample has fewer than 250,000 clones; roughly 90% are singletons. Sequenced material: peripheral blood. The receptor source for this set is a woman in her seventies with acute or convalescent COVID-19.

The genes are TRBV9 and TRBJ1-4; no clear D. This CDR3 contains 13 residues. The V gene's germline CDR1 is SGDLS and CDR2 YYNGEE. The V gene lost 3 bases and the J gene lost 8 bases, with 11 bases spanning the gap. The CDR3 DNA is TGTGCCAGCAGCGCGACTGGGTACGAAAAACTGTTTTTT. Encoded protein: CASSATGYEKLFF.

V is TRBV7-9 and J is TRBJ2-7; weak D call: TRBD1 (6 bases). V gave up 4 bases and J gave up 6 bases, with 16 bases separating them. The CDR3 consists of 14 residues. Germline CDR1 and CDR2: SEHNR and FQNEAQ (reference sequence). The CDR3 region has the DNA TGTGCCAGCAGCTACCAGGGGAGTGAAAGCGAGCAGTACTTC. This translates into CASSYQGSESEQYF.

The chain uses TRBV5-1 and TRBJ2-7, with D tentatively TRBD2 (6 bases). V was pared by 4 bases and J by 4 bases, with 18 bases between. Germline lookup yields CDR1 SGHRS and CDR2 YFSETQ. This CDR3 has 15 residues. Here the CDR3 DNA reads TGCGCCAGCAGCGCTGCCGGGACTCCTAGTTACGAGCAGTACTTC. Translated, it gives CASSAAGTPSYEQYF.

This sequence joins TRBV7-3 and TRBJ2-5; D not certain. The CDR3 has 13 residues. V was clipped by 5 bases and J by 5 bases, with 12 bases between them. CDR1 SGHTA and CDR2 FQGTGA come from the germline V gene. The DNA of the CDR3 is TGTGCCAGCAGCAATAGTGTAACGGAGACCCAGTACTTC. Its translation is CASSNSVTETQYF.

V is TRBV7-9 and J is TRBJ2-1; 7 bases fit TRBD1. The V gene end was trimmed by 5 bases and the J gene end by 8 bases; junction bases not matched to a gene: 6. The V gene's germline CDR1 is SEHNR and CDR2 FQNEAQ (reference sequence). CDR3 length equals 13 residues. The DNA of the CDR3 is TGTGCCAGCAGCCCAGGGGGAGCACATGAGCAGTTCTTC. Translated, it gives CASSPGGAHEQFF. The full variable domain, its missing parts supplied by reference TRBV7-9 and TRBJ2-1, is DTGVSQNPRHKITKRGQNVTFRCDPISEHNRLYWYRQTLGQGPEFLTYFQNEAQLEKSRLLSDRFSAERPKGSFSTLEIQRTEQGDSAMYLCASSPGGAHEQFFGPGTRLTVL.

The chain uses TRBV11-2 and TRBJ2-1; 7 bases line up with TRBD2. The CDR3 runs 17 residues. Trimming at V came to 4 bases and at J to 5 bases, leaving 14 bases not matched to a gene. Germline loops: CDR1 SGHAT, CDR2 FQNNGV. CDR3 amino acids: CASSSPQRLAGNNEQFF. The CDR3 region has the DNA TGTGCCAGCAGCTCCCCTCAAAGACTAGCTGGGAACAATGAGCAGTTCTTC.

The V gene is TRBV11-3, the J gene TRBJ1-5; D might be TRBD1 (6 bases). The V gene lost 6 bases and the J gene lost 6 bases, with 12 bases spanning the gap. This CDR3 is 13 amino acids long. Germline values: CDR1 SGHNT, CDR2 YENEEA. Written as DNA, the CDR3 is TGTGCCAGCAGTCCGGGACAATTTCAGCCCCAGCATTTT. Protein: CASSPGQFQPQHF.

This clone was observed once. The chain employs TRBV2 and TRBJ1-1, with TRBD1 identical over 7 bases. V trimming: 6 bases; J trimming: 1 base; junction bases outside the gene matches: 5. This CDR3 spans 14 amino acids. Germline V gives CDR1 SNHLY, CDR2 FYNNEI. This CDR3 reads CASRYRGRNTEAFF. The CDR3 DNA is TGTGCCAGCAGATACAGGGGCCGGAACACTGAAGCTTTCTTT.

The chain is built from TRBV10-1 and TRBJ2-2; D not resolved. CDR1 is WNHNN, CDR2 SYGVQD, per germline (reference sequence). V lost 6 bases, J lost 1 base, and 3 bases lay in between. The CDR3 contains 12 residues. The CDR3 region has the DNA TGCGCCAGCAGCCAGAACACCGGGGAGCTGTTTTTT. This translates into CASSQNTGELFF.

Note on this clone: Other DNA sequences in the sample encode the same CDR3. The CDR3 region has the DNA TGTGCCAGCAGTTTCGGGGGCAATCAGCCCCAGCATTTT. It translates to CASSFGGNQPQHF. The J gene is TRBJ1-5, the V gene TRBV28; D is ambiguous. V was shortened by 3 bases and J by 2 bases, with 5 bases between the two germline ends. CDR3 length: 13 residues. The germline CDR1 and CDR2 sequences are MDHEN and SYDVKM.

V usage is TRBV19 and J usage is TRBJ2-7; TRBD2 might be the D (6 bases). V lost 6 bases and J 3 bases, leaving 18 bases between the germline ends. CDR1 and CDR2 from the germline V gene are LNHDA and SQIVND (reference sequence). CDR3 size: 15 residues. In DNA form, the CDR3 reads TGTGCCAGTAGGTCTGGGGGGAGTATGTTCTACGAGCAGTACTTC. This gives the protein CASRSGGSMFYEQYF.

This clone was seen once. The chain joins TRBV6-2 or TRBV6-3 to TRBJ2-1; D not certain. Trimming stripped 5 bases from V and 2 bases from J, with 10 bases between. Germline V CDR1 and CDR2: MNHEY, SVGEGT. This CDR3 spans 14 amino acids. The CDR3 loop is CASSSTPTYNEQFF. As DNA, the CDR3 is TGTGCCAGCAGTAGCACCCCAACCTACAATGAGCAGTTCTTC.

This chain connects TRBV2 to TRBJ2-7; 11 bases align to TRBD1. Germline CDR1 SNHLY, CDR2 FYNNEI. After removal of 4 bases from V and 5 bases from J, the junction contained 7 bases not matched to a gene. There are 15 residues in the CDR3. CDR3 DNA: TGTGCCAGCAGTGGATGGGACAGGGGGTCCCACGAGCAGTACTTC. This codes for CASSGWDRGSHEQYF.

The genes are TRBV19 and TRBJ2-5; D is perhaps TRBD1 (6 bases). The CDR3 runs 15 residues. Germline CDR1 and CDR2: LNHDA and SQIVND (reference sequence). Trimming took 6 bases from V and 3 from J, leaving 17 bases between them. DNA for the CDR3: TGTGCCAGTAGCCCAGGATGGGGGCGCGAAGAGACCCAGTACTTC. This translates into CASSPGWGREETQYF.

This chain uses TRBV11-2 with TRBJ2-2; a weak D match, TRBD2 (5 bases). V lost 8 bases, J lost 7 bases, and 8 bases lay in between. The germline gives CDR1 SGHAT, CDR2 FQNNGV. The CDR3 extends over 11 amino acids. In DNA, the CDR3 is TGTGCCAGCCGTGGGAGCGGGGAGCTGTTTTTT. Translated, it gives CASRGSGELFF.

The rearrangement uses TRBV10-2 and TRBJ1-3, with TRBD1 identical over 11 bases. V shed 6 bases and J 7 bases; nucleotides not matched to a gene: 8. This CDR3 region has 15 residues. Per germline, CDR1 WSHSY and CDR2 SAAADI. The CDR3 region is CASSRDRGFGNTIYF. CDR3 in DNA: TGCGCCAGCAGCCGGGACAGGGGGTTTGGTAACACCATATATTTT.

The chain is built from TRBV5-6 and TRBJ1-2; the match to TRBD1 covers 7 bases. After removal of 2 bases from V and 8 bases from J, the junction contained 6 bases not matched to a gene. Germline CDR1 and CDR2: SGHDT and YYEEEE. The CDR3 is 13 amino acids. The CDR3 is CASSFARGSGYTF. The CDR3 nucleotides are TGTGCCAGCAGCTTCGCCAGGGGGAGCGGCTACACCTTC.

This chain joins TRBV9 and TRBJ2-1; unclear D gene. Germline lookup yields CDR1 SGDLS and CDR2 YYNGEE. The V gene lost 2 bases and the J gene lost 2 bases, with 11 bases spanning the gap. The CDR3 has 15 amino acids. The CDR3 DNA follows: TGTGCCAGCAGCGTGTCCCAGAATACCTACAATGAGCAGTTCTTC. As protein: CASSVSQNTYNEQFF.

This clone was counted a few times. The V gene is TRBV14, the J gene TRBJ2-7; 9 bases agree with TRBD1. Losses at the gene ends were 2 bases for V and 2 bases for J; bases not matched to a gene: 4. CDR3 length: 15 residues. CDR1 is SGHDN, CDR2 FVKESK, per germline. In DNA form, the CDR3 reads TGTGCCAGCAGCCAACCCGGGACAGGGCCCTACGAGCAGTACTTC. Translation gives CASSQPGTGPYEQYF.

The chain links TRBV5-1 to TRBJ2-7, with 10 bases that match TRBD1. V was clipped by 4 bases and J by 3 bases; unmatched bases: 4. This CDR3 contains 14 residues. Germline lookup yields CDR1 SGHRS and CDR2 YFSETQ. The CDR3 protein is CASSATGGNYEQYF. The CDR3 nucleotides are TGCGCCAGCAGCGCGACAGGGGGCAACTACGAGCAGTACTTC.

The V call is TRBV7-8, the J call TRBJ1-1; a weak D match, TRBD1 (6 bases). The CDR3 has 17 residues. Trimming shortened V by 5 bases and J by 0 bases, and 19 bases separated the two germline ends. The V gene's germline CDR1 is SGHVS and CDR2 FQNEAQ. CDR3 region: CASSRMGAGALNTEAFF. In DNA, the CDR3 is TGTGCCAGCAGCCGCATGGGGGCAGGGGCCCTGAACACTGAAGCTTTCTTT.

This clone showed up just once. This chain links TRBV3-1 (or the pseudogene TRBV3-2) with TRBJ1-2, with D perhaps matching TRBD1 (5 bases). CDR1 and CDR2 (germline): LGHDT, YNNKEL (reference sequence). This CDR3 is 15 amino acids long. The V gene lost 0 bases and the J gene lost 3 bases, with 11 bases spanning the gap. CDR3 sequence: CASSQDFDRDYGYTF. The DNA of the CDR3 is TGTGCCAGCAGCCAAGATTTCGACAGAGACTATGGCTACACCTTC.

This chain uses TRBV18 with TRBJ1-2, with D possibly matching TRBD1 (5 bases). V was pared by 2 bases and J by 4 bases, with 23 bases between. This CDR3 contains 18 residues. Germline V gene sequence: CDR1 KGHSH, CDR2 LQKENI. CDR3 amino acids: CASSPGGIQGIYLYGYTF. For the CDR3, the DNA is TGTGCCAGCTCACCAGGGGGGATACAAGGAATATACCTCTATGGCTACACCTTC.

J is TRBJ2-3 and V is TRBV6-1, with 7 bases fitting TRBD2. CDR3 length: 13 amino acids. The V and J ends lost 8 bases and 4 bases, in that order; junction bases with no gene match: 6. CDR1 and CDR2 (germline): MNHNS, SASEGT. The CDR3 protein is CASSGGGSDTQYF. CDR3 DNA sequence: TGTGCCAGCTCTGGCGGGGGTTCAGATACGCAGTATTTT.

This chain connects TRBV19 to TRBJ2-1; 7 bases are shared with TRBD1. The germline CDR1 and CDR2 sequences are LNHDA and SQIVND (reference sequence). Trimming took 3 bases from V and 7 from J; bases not matched to a gene: 9. This CDR3 comprises 15 residues. The CDR3 protein is CASSMLDRPGNEQFF. The CDR3 nucleotides read TGTGCCAGTAGTATGCTGGACAGGCCGGGAAATGAGCAGTTCTTC.

A few counts support this clone. The genes are TRBV9 and TRBJ2-7; possible D gene TRBD2, 6 bases. Per germline, CDR1 SGDLS and CDR2 YYNGEE. Trimming left V 0 bases short and J 4 bases short, with 14 bases between. CDR3 length: 15 amino acids. CDR3 nucleotides: TGTGCCAGCAGCGTAGGGCCGGGAGAAGGGTACGAGCAGTACTTC. Translating gives CASSVGPGEGYEQYF.

This clone was picked up a small number of times. This chain links TRBV6-5 with TRBJ1-1; 8 bases map to TRBD1. The CDR3 spans 14 residues. CDR1 and CDR2 from the germline V gene are MNHEY and SVGAGI. J was trimmed by 12 bases and V by 2 bases; bases with no gene match: 11. The CDR3 DNA reads as TGTGCCAGCAGTTACAGAGAGGGCAGGGGGCTAACTTTCTTT. It yields the protein CASSYREGRGLTFF.

The chain carries TRBV28 and TRBJ1-2; D unresolved. Trimming removed 6 bases from V and 4 bases from J, with 12 bases in between. The CDR3 has 13 amino acids. The germline V gene encodes CDR1 MDHEN and CDR2 SYDVKM. CDR3 sequence reads: CASSPQVFYGYTF. For the CDR3, the DNA is TGTGCCAGCAGCCCTCAGGTCTTCTATGGCTACACCTTC.

The chain links TRBV7-9 to TRBJ2-7; a weak D match, TRBD1 (5 bases). CDR1 is SEHNR, CDR2 FQNEAQ, per germline (reference sequence). The CDR3 is made up of 15 amino acids. V lost 5 bases to trimming and J lost 1 base, with 15 bases between them. The CDR3 region is CASSPPGLTSYEQYF. The CDR3 DNA reads as TGTGCCAGCAGCCCGCCAGGGCTAACTTCCTACGAGCAGTACTTC.

V usage is TRBV3-1 (or the pseudogene TRBV3-2) and J usage is TRBJ1-1; D perhaps matches TRBD1 (6 bases). The ends were cut back, 1 base at V and 1 base at J, with 13 bases in the middle. This CDR3 has 16 amino acids. Germline V lookup: CDR1 LGHDT, CDR2 YNNKEL (reference sequence). CDR3: CASSQGQGRRNTEAFF. DNA for the CDR3: TGTGCCAGCAGCCAAGGTCAGGGGCGCAGGAACACTGAAGCTTTCTTT.